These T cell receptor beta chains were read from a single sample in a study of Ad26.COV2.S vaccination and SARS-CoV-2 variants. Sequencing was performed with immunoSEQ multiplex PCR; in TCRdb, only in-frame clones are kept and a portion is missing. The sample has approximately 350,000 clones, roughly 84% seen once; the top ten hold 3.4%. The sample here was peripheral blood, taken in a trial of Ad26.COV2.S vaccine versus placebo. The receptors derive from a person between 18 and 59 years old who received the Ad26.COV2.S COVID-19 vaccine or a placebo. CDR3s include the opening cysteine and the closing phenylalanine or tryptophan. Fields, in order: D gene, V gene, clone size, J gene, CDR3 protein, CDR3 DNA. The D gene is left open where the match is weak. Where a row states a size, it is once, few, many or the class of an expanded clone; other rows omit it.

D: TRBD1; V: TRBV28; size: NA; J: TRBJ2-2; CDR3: CASSIGDRLNTGELFF; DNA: TGTGCCAGCAGTATAGGGGACAGACTAAACACCGGGGAGCTGTTTTTT
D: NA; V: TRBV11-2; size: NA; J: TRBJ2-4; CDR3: CASSSMDVVQYF; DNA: TGTGCCAGCAGCTCTATGGACGTCGTACAGTACTTC
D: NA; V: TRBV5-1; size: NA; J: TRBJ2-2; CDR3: CASSSTGTRGTGELFF; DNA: TGCGCCAGCAGCTCCACCGGGACCCGGGGCACCGGGGAGCTGTTTTTT
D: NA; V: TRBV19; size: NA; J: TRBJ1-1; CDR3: CATTGQNTEAFF; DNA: TGTGCCACTACGGGACAGAACACTGAAGCTTTCTTT
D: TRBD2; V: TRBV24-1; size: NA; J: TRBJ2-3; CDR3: CATAGGGNTDTQYF; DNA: TGTGCCACCGCGGGGGGCGGGAACACAGATACGCAGTATTTT
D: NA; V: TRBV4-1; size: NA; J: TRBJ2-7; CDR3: CASSQEVPMVNSYEQYF; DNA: TGCGCCAGCAGCCAAGAAGTACCGATGGTCAACTCCTACGAGCAGTACTTC
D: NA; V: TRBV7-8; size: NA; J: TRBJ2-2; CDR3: CASSLWGRNTGELFF; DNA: TGTGCCAGCAGCCTGTGGGGGCGGAACACCGGGGAGCTGTTTTTT
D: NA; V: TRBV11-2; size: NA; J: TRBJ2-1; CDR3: CASSLFRDLTYNEQFF; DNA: TGTGCCAGCAGCTTATTCCGGGATCTAACTTACAATGAGCAGTTCTTC
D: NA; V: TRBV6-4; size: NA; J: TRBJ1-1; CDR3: CAGNCRSEAFF; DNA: TGTGCCGGAAACTGTAGGTCTGAAGCTTTCTTT
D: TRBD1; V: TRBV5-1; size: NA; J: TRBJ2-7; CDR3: CASSYKPGQGLSEQYF; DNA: TGCGCCAGCAGCTACAAACCGGGACAGGGATTAAGCGAGCAGTACTTC
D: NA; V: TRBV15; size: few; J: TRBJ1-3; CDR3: CATSRGQSSGNTIYF; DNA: TGTGCCACCAGCAGAGGACAGAGCTCTGGAAACACCATATATTTT
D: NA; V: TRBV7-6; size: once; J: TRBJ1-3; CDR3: CASSRVLGGENTIYF; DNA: TGTGCCAGCAGCCGAGTCTTAGGGGGAGAAAACACCATATATTTT
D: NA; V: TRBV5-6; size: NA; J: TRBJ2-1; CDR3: CASTVGNPWGNEQFF; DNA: TGTGCCAGCACCGTCGGGAACCCTTGGGGGAATGAGCAGTTCTTC
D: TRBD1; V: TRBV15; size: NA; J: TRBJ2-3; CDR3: CATSRSLQTGVPDTQYF; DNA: TGTGCCACCAGCAGATCTTTGCAGACAGGGGTCCCAGATACGCAGTATTTT
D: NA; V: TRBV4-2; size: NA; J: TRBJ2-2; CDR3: CASSRRATNTGELFF; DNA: TGTGCCAGCAGCCGCAGGGCTACGAACACCGGGGAGCTGTTTTTT
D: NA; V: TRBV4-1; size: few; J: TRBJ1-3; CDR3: CASSQHRQSSGNTIYF; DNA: TGCGCCAGCAGCCAACACAGACAGAGCTCTGGAAACACCATATATTTT
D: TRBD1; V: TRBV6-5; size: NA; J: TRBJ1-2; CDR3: CASRASGGHYGYTF; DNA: TGTGCCAGCAGAGCTTCAGGGGGCCACTATGGCTACACCTTC
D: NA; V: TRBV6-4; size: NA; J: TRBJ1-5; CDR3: CASSDWTRIAISPSILVTNQPQHF; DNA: NA
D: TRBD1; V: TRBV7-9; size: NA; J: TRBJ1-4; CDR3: CASSQGSGQGLGKLFF; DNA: TGTGCCAGCAGCCAAGGGTCGGGACAGGGATTAGGAAAACTGTTTTTT
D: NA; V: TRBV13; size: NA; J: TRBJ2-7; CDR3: CASSFTSSEQYF; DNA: TGTGCCAGCAGCTTCACTAGCAGCGAGCAGTACTTC
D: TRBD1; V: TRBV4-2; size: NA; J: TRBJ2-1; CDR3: CASSQWTGGYNEQFF; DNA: TGTGCCAGCAGCCAATGGACAGGGGGGTACAATGAGCAGTTCTTC
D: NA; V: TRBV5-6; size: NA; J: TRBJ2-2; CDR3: CASSFRQGNTGELFF; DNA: TGTGCCAGCAGCTTTCGGCAGGGAAACACCGGGGAGCTGTTTTTT
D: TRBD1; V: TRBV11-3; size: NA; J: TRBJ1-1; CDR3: CASSHNTGVHTEAFF; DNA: TGTGCCAGCAGCCATAACACAGGGGTTCACACTGAAGCTTTCTTT
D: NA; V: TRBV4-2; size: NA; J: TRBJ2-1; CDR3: CASSPTGGEQFF; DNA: TGTGCCAGCAGTCCGACAGGAGGGGAGCAGTTCTTC
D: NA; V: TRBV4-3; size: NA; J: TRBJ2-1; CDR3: CASRGAGNEQFF; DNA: TGCGCCAGCAGAGGAGCGGGCAATGAGCAGTTCTTC
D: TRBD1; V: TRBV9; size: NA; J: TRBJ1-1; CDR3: CASSGTGVNTEAFF; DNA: TGTGCCAGCAGCGGGACAGGGGTGAACACTGAAGCTTTCTTT
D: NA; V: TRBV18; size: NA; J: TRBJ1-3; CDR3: CASSPELSGNTIYF; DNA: TGTGCCAGCTCACCGGAACTCTCTGGAAACACCATATATTTT
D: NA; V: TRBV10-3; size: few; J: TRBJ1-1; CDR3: CAIKEGRQNTEAFF; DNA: TGTGCCATCAAGGAGGGACGGCAGAACACTGAAGCTTTCTTT
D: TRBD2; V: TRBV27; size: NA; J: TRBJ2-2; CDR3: CASSYRLAGGFGELFF; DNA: TGTGCCAGCAGTTATAGACTAGCGGGGGGGTTCGGGGAGCTGTTTTTT
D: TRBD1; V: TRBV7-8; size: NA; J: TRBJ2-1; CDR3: CASSLRGQRPDNEQFF; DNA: TGTGCCAGCAGCTTAAGGGGACAGCGCCCGGACAATGAGCAGTTCTTC
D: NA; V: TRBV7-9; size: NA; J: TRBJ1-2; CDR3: CASSLSFGRPRSTF; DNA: TGTGCCAGCAGCTTATCATTTGGCAGGCCGAGGAGCACCTTC
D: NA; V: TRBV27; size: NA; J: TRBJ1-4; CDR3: CASSSAEKLFF; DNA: TGTGCCAGCAGTTCCGCCGAGAAACTGTTTTTT
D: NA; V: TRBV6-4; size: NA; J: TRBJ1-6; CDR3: CASSESGENSPLHF; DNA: TGTGCCAGCAGTGAGTCAGGGGAGAATTCACCCCTCCACTTT
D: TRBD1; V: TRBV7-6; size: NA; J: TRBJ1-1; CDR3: CASMGWDRGRIEREAFF; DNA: TGTGCCAGCATGGGGTGGGACAGGGGTCGGATAGAGAGAGAAGCTTTCTTT
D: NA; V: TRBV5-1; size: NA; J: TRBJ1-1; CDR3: CASSPKFGGDTEAFF; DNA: TGCGCCAGCAGCCCCAAGTTCGGAGGTGACACTGAAGCTTTCTTT
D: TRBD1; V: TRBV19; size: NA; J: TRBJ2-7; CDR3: CARDRGRLYEQYF; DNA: TGTGCCAGGGACAGGGGGCGCCTCTACGAGCAGTACTTC
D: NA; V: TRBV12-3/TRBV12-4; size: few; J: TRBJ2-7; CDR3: CASSLARVHEQYF; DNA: TGTGCCAGCAGTTTAGCCAGGGTCCACGAGCAGTACTTC
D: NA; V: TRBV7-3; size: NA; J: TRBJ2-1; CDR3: CASSSTRVSYNEQFF; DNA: TGTGCCAGCAGCTCGACTCGCGTCTCCTACAATGAGCAGTTCTTC
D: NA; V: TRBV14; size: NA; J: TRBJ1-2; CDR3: CASRQGGGYGYTF; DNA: TGTGCCAGCCGCCAAGGGGGAGGCTATGGCTACACCTTC